This is a list of T cell receptor beta chains from one sample in a study of T cell responses to AZD1222 COVID-19 vaccine. Measured with immunoSEQ multiplex PCR; TCRdb has only the in-frame clones, and not every one. The data hold 100,000 or so clones, with 82% observed a single time. The sample in question was peripheral blood, obtained on day 0 of AZD1222 vaccination. Receptors originate from an adult in good health. Both conserved end residues are part of each CDR3. D genes are given only for firm matches. Expanded clones are given a class, and other clones once, few, many or no size at all.

j_call	v_call	d_call	clone_size	cdr3_nt	cdr3_aa
TRBJ2-6	TRBV12-5	-	-	TGTGCTAGTGGTTTGGGCGCAGGGGCCAACGTCCTGACTTTC	CASGLGAGANVLTF
TRBJ2-5	TRBV27	TRBD2	-	TGTGCCAGCAGTTGGACTAGGAACCAAGAGACCCAGTACTTC	CASSWTRNQETQYF
TRBJ1-5	TRBV15	-	-	TGTGCCACCAGCAGCTCGGGGAGCCATCAGCCCCAGCATTTT	CATSSSGSHQPQHF
TRBJ2-2	TRBV2	-	few	TGTGCCAGACGGGATCCAAGGTACACCGGGGAGCTGTTTTTT	CARRDPRYTGELFF
TRBJ1-4	TRBV10-3	TRBD1	-	TGTGCCATCCGAGGGACAGGAGAAGAAAAACTGTTTTTT	CAIRGTGEEKLFF
TRBJ1-1	TRBV5-1	-	-	TGCGCCAGCAGCCAACTAAACCGGGGGAACACTGAAGCTTTCTTT	CASSQLNRGNTEAFF
TRBJ2-5	TRBV3-1/TRBV3-2	-	-	TGTGCCAGCAGCCCAGGCGGGGGCAAGGAGACCCAGTACTTC	CASSPGGGKETQYF
TRBJ2-1	TRBV7-8	-	-	TGTGCCAGCAGCTTCAGGCGGTTCGGCGACAATGAGCAGTTCTTC	CASSFRRFGDNEQFF
TRBJ2-7	TRBV7-2	-	few	TGTGCCAGCAGCACCTACTACGAGCAGTACTTC	CASSTYYEQYF
TRBJ2-1	TRBV4-3	-	once	TGCGCCAGCAGCCAAGAGTCGGGTCCGGTCCCGGCCTACAATGAGCAGTTCTTC	CASSQESGPVPAYNEQFF
TRBJ1-4	TRBV12-3/TRBV12-4	-	-	TGTGCCAGCAGTTTAAATGAAAAACTGTTTTTT	CASSLNEKLFF
TRBJ1-1	TRBV7-2	-	-	TGTGCCAGCAGCTTATTAGCCGGGGACACTGAAGCTTTCTTT	CASSLLAGDTEAFF
TRBJ2-2	TRBV2	-	-	TGTGCCAGCAGTGAATCCCCCACCGGGGAGCTGTTTTTT	CASSESPTGELFF
TRBJ1-1	TRBV3-1/TRBV3-2	-	once	TGTGCCAGCAGCCCCTCTGGGAAGAACACTGAAGCTTTCTTT	CASSPSGKNTEAFF